This TCR beta chain was found in a study of radiotherapy plus CTLA-4 blockade in lung cancer. Whole-study context: Objective response was observed in around a sixth of patients, and disease control in approximately 33%.

This clone has only one observation. Antigen: not known. General study points: Tumor-origin TCR clones grew in blood after radiotherapy plus ipilimumab. In blood, early T cell clone dynamics reportedly predicted response best, together with interferon-beta.

The assay was immunoSEQ multiplex PCR, and TCRdb's table has in-frame clones only and misses some. Altogether 70,000 to 90,000 clones are present, around 90% being singletons, with the ten largest covering about 0.95%. Germline loops: CDR1 SGHNT, CDR2 YYREEE (reference sequence). The CDR3 is made up of 12 amino acids. V was clipped by 4 bases and J by 7 bases, with 6 bases between them. Specimen: peripheral blood, collected from a patient treated with radiotherapy plus ipilimumab. The chain joins TRBV5-4 to TRBJ1-6; D gene uncertain. The clonotype originates from a human donor with non-small cell lung cancer who had stable disease on radiotherapy plus ipilimumab. DNA for the CDR3: TGTGCCAGCAGCGGTCAGAATTCACCCCTCCACTTT. Protein sequence: CASSGQNSPLHF.